This TCR beta chain was profiled in a study of cytomegalovirus exposure and HLA in healthy donors. All the people who gave samples were healthy bone marrow donors. CDR1 is SGHTA and CDR2 is FQGNSA in the germline V gene. V was clipped by 5 bases and J by 1 base, with 2 bases between them. This CDR3 comprises 11 residues. 60 Vbeta and 13 Jbeta primers were used in PCR. The assay was immunoSEQ multiplex PCR, and TCRdb's table has in-frame clones only and misses some. This sample has over 70,000 clones; roughly 66% occur once, and the top ten carry 2.1%. In its sample, this clone was seen a few times. The antigen remains unidentified. Study conclusions and caveats: In a later analysis, productive TCRs from donors in an Asian-associated ancestry cluster reportedly carried fewer N-insertions than the cohort mean. In a later analysis, TCR beta V- and J-gene trimming was associated with a missense DCLRE1C variant. Reportedly, cytomegalovirus status was diagnosed with high sensitivity and specificity.

The J gene is TRBJ2-5, the V gene TRBV7-2; D is unresolved. This clonotype was obtained from a man between 25 and 39 years old in good health and CMV-seronegative. The sequenced sample was PBMCs. The CDR3 DNA sequence: TGTGCCAGCAGCCTCCAAGAGACCCAGTACTTC. It codes for CASSLQETQYF. Full variable domain (remainder filled in from reference TRBV7-2 and TRBJ2-5): GAGVSQSPSNKVTEKGKDVELRCDPISGHTALYWYRQSLGQGLEFLIYFQGNSAPDKSGLPSDRFSAERTGGSVSTLTIQRTQQEDSAVYLCASSLQETQYFGPGTRLLVL.